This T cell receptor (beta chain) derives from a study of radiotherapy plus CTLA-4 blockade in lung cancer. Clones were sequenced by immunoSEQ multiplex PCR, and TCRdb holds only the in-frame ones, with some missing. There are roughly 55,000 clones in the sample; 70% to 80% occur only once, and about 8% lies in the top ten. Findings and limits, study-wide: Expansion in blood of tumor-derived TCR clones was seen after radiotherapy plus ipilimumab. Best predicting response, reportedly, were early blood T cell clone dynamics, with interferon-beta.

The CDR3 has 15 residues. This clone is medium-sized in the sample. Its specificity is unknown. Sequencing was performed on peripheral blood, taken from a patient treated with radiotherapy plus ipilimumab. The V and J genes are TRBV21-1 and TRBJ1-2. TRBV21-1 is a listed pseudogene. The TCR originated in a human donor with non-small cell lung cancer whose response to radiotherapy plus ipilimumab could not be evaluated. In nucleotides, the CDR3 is TGTGCCAGCGCTGGACTAGAACCACTAAAATCTGGCTACACCTTC. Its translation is CASAGLEPLKSGYTF.